These T cell receptor beta chains were read from a single sample in a study of T cells in Graves' hyperthyroidism and ophthalmopathy. TCRdb recomputed calls from the multiplex PCR reads with MiXCR, one row per CDR3 protein. The sample gives 550,000 to 800,000 distinct CDR3 sequences, around 16% of which show up once; around 15% is in the top ten. The source material was blood. These receptors were obtained from a middle-aged man with Graves' hyperthyroidism. The CDR3 runs from the conserved cysteine through the conserved F or W. D genes are given only for firm matches. Clone size appears in some rows only: once, few, many, or a class for an expanded clone.

d_call j_call v_call clone_size cdr3_aa cdr3_nt
TRBD1 TRBJ2-7 TRBV6-1 NA CASREDRVGTYEQYF TGTGCCAGCAGGGAGGACAGGGTAGGGACCTACGAGCAGTACTTC
NA TRBJ1-2 TRBV19 many CASSIGQGYGYTF TGTGCCAGTAGTATTGGTCAGGGGTATGGCTACACCTTC
NA TRBJ1-2 TRBV12-3/TRBV12-4 many CATLPGTFFSRGYTF TGTGCCACCCTACCCGGGACATTCTTTAGTAGGGGCTACACCTTC
TRBD2 TRBJ2-3 TRBV6-5 many CASSYFPSGISTDTQYF TGTGCCAGCAGTTACTTCCCTAGCGGGATTAGCACAGATACGCAGTATTTT
TRBD2 TRBJ2-6 TRBV7-2 few CASSLFASGSSGANVLTF TGTGCCAGCAGCTTATTTGCTAGCGGGAGTTCTGGGGCCAACGTCCTGACTTTC
TRBD2 TRBJ2-2 TRBV12-3/TRBV12-4 many CASSPGGGLAGEQTGELFF TGTGCCAGCAGTCCTGGGGGAGGACTAGCGGGAGAACAAACCGGGGAGCTGTTTTTT
TRBD2 TRBJ2-7 TRBV20-1 many CSARASGRDAEQYF TGCAGTGCTAGGGCAAGCGGGAGGGACGCCGAGCAGTACTTC
TRBD2 TRBJ2-1 TRBV18 NA CASSSAGTSGSAEQFF TGTGCCAGCTCATCGGCCGGGACTAGCGGGAGTGCTGAGCAGTTCTTC
TRBD2 TRBJ2-7 TRBV10-3 many CAIRGWTSGTSTWEQYF TGTGCCATCAGGGGGTGGACTAGCGGGACTTCGACCTGGGAGCAGTACTTC
TRBD2 TRBJ2-3 TRBV7-2 NA CAGRSGSTDTQYF TGTGCAGGCCGTAGCGGGAGTACAGATACGCAGTATTTT
NA TRBJ2-7 TRBV28 NA CASSLPTGPGGYF TGTGCCAGCAGTTTACCCACCGGGCCCGGGGGGTACTTC
TRBD1 TRBJ1-5 TRBV28 few CASSTGAWDSQPQHF TGTGCCAGCTCGACGGGAGCATGGGACAGTCAGCCCCAGCATTTT
TRBD1 TRBJ1-5 TRBV3-1 NA CASSQQGALQPQHF TGTGCCAGCAGCCAGCAGGGGGCGCTTCAGCCCCAGCATTTT
TRBD2 TRBJ2-1 TRBV2 NA CASSLRSGRNNEQFF TGTGCCAGCAGCTTACGTAGCGGGAGGAACAATGAGCAGTTCTTC
NA TRBJ2-7 TRBV19 NA CASSGTVAGEQYF TGTGCCAGTAGTGGAACGGTGGCAGGCGAGCAGTACTTC
TRBD2 TRBJ2-7 TRBV29-1 many CSVAQTSGSYEQYF TGCAGCGTTGCCCAGACTAGCGGGAGCTACGAGCAGTACTTC
NA TRBJ1-1 TRBV12-3/TRBV12-4 many CASGPTGINTEAFF TGTGCCAGCGGGCCCACAGGGATTAACACTGAAGCTTTCTTT
TRBD1 TRBJ1-5 TRBV19 NA CASSGQGTGNQPQHF TGTGCCAGTAGTGGACAGGGAACGGGCAATCAGCCCCAGCATTTT
NA TRBJ2-7 TRBV6-1 many CASTLMAYYEQYF TGTGCCAGCACCCTTATGGCTTACTACGAGCAGTACTTC
TRBD2 TRBJ2-7 TRBV3-1 few CASSQGLGLAVYEQYF TGTGCCAGCAGCCAAGGCCTTGGACTAGCAGTCTACGAGCAGTACTTC
NA TRBJ2-7 TRBV29-1 few CSVEGDGSSYEQYF TGCAGCGTTGAAGGGGACGGGAGCTCCTACGAGCAGTACTTC
NA TRBJ2-7 TRBV10-2 many CASSRWDVSKQYF TGCGCCAGCAGTCGATGGGACGTGTCAAAGCAGTACTTC